The 6 T cell receptor beta chains presented below share a single source sample, sequenced in a study of OX40 agonist ivuxolimab in advanced cancers. Library construction relied on the immunoSEQ multiplex PCR assay. In TCRdb, the immuneACCESS table is reduced to in-frame sequences with V and J assigned. These tables do not hold every clone; where another copy was compared, an unresolved V gene accounts for under half, and the others remain unexplained. The sample data list about 64,000 clones, and roughly 80% of these were observed just once. The top ten constitute around 2.1% of the sample. The sequencing here drew on CD4+ or CD8+ T cells sorted from blood, taken in a trial of the OX40 agonist ivuxolimab. The source is an adult with an advanced solid tumor such as melanoma, head and neck, liver or kidney cancer.

The chain has TRBV7-3 and TRBJ2-1; D not resolved. The germline V gene encodes CDR1 SGHTA and CDR2 FQGTGA. V was pared by 1 base and J by 5 bases, with 12 bases between. This CDR3 comprises 15 residues. The CDR3: CASSLMSDPHNEQFF. The CDR3 coding sequence is TGTGCCAGCAGCTTAATGAGCGACCCCCACAATGAGCAGTTCTTC.

The J gene is TRBJ1-5, the V gene TRBV2; the D gene is possibly TRBD1 (5 bases). The CDR3 is made up of 13 amino acids. Germline V gene lookup returns CDR1 SNHLY and CDR2 FYNNEI. Trimming shortened V by 3 bases and J by 5 bases, and 8 bases separated the two germline ends. The CDR3 region is CASSDSGYQPQHF. DNA for the CDR3: TGTGCCAGCAGTGATTCAGGGTATCAGCCCCAGCATTTT.

This clone was found once. The rearrangement uses TRBV11-2 and TRBJ1-1; D unclear. The V gene's germline CDR1 is SGHAT and CDR2 FQNNGV. The CDR3 extends over 13 amino acids. V was clipped by 5 bases and J by 1 base, with 8 bases between them. CDR3 loop: CASSHEANTEAFF. CDR3 sequence (DNA): TGTGCCAGCAGCCATGAAGCGAACACTGAAGCTTTCTTT.

This sequence joins TRBV29-1 and TRBJ2-2, with 8 bases fitting TRBD1. CDR1 and CDR2 from the germline V gene are SQVTM and ANQGSEA. The CDR3 runs 14 residues. The V segment lost 6 bases and the J segment 4 bases; nucleotides outside the gene matches: 7. CDR3 region: CSVKGQGATGELFF. CDR3 sequence (DNA): TGCAGCGTCAAGGGGCAGGGGGCCACCGGGGAGCTGTTTTTT.

This chain links TRBV5-1 with TRBJ2-1; 10 bases are a match to TRBD2. Trimming cost V 4 bases and J 4 bases; bases outside gene matches: 5. The CDR3 is made up of 15 amino acids. Germline V gene lookup returns CDR1 SGHRS and CDR2 YFSETQ. The CDR3 sequence is CASSLSGGAYNEQFF. The CDR3, as DNA: TGCGCCAGCAGCCTAAGCGGGGGGGCTTACAATGAGCAGTTCTTC.

The V call is TRBV27, the J call TRBJ2-1; a possible D gene is TRBD1 (6 bases). The V gene lost 2 bases and the J gene lost 5 bases, with 13 bases spanning the gap. The CDR3 is 15 amino acids. CDR1 and CDR2 from the germline V gene are MNHEY and SMNVEV (reference sequence). As DNA, the CDR3 is TGTGCCAGCAGTTTAATAGGGGGTCGGGACAATGAGCAGTTCTTC. It encodes CASSLIGGRDNEQFF.